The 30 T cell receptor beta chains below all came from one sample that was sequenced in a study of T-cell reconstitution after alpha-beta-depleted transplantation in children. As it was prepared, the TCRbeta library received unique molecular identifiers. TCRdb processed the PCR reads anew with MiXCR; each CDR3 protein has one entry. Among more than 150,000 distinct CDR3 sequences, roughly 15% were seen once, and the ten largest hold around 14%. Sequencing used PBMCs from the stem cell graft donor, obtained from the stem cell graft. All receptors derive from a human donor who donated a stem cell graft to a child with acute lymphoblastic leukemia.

CDR3 DNA: TGCGCCAGCAGTGAACCGACCGGGGAGCTGTTTTTT. This translates into CASSEPTGELFF. The chain uses TRBV10-1 and TRBJ2-2, with no clear D. The CDR3 sequence is 12 residues long. Germline assignment: CDR1 WNHNN and CDR2 SYGVQD (reference sequence). Trimming left V 3 bases short and J 5 bases short, with 4 bases between.

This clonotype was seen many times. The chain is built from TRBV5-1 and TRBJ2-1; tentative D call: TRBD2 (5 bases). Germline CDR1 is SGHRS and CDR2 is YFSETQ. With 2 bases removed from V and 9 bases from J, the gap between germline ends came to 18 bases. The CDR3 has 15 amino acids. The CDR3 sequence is CASSFSTVGVGEQFF. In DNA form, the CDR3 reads TGCGCCAGCAGCTTTTCTACAGTGGGAGTGGGTGAGCAGTTCTTC.

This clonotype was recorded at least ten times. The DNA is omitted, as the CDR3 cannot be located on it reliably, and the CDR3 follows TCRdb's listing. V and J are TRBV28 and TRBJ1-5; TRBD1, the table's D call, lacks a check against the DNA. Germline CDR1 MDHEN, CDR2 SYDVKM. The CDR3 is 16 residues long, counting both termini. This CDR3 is CASSTSGEGTAQPQHF.

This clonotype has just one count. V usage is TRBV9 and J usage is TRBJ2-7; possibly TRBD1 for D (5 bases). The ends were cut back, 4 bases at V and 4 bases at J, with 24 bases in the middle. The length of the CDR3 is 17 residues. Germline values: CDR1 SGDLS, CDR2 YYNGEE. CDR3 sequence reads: CASSFGAGITLSYEQYF. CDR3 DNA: TGTGCCAGCAGCTTTGGAGCAGGGATCACCCTCTCATACGAGCAGTACTTC.

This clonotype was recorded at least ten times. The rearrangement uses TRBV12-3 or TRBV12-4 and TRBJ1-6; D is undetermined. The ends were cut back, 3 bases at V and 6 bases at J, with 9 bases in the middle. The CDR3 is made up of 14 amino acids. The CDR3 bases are TGTGCCAGCAGTTTTGGACTAGCTAATTCACCCCTCCACTTT. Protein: CASSFGLANSPLHF.

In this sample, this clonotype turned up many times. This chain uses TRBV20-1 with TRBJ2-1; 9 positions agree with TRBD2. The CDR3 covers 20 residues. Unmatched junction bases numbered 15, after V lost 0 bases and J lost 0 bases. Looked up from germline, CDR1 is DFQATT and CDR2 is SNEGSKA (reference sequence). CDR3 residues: CSARDLKRLAGSPSYNEQFF. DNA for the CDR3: TGCAGTGCTAGAGACCTCAAGAGGCTAGCGGGATCCCCCTCCTACAATGAGCAGTTCTTC.

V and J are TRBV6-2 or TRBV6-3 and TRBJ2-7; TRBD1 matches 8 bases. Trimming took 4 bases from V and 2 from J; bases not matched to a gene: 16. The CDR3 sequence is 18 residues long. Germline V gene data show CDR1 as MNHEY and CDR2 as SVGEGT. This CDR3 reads CASSLWRPGGPGTYEQYF. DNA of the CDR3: TGTGCCAGCAGTTTGTGGAGACCAGGGGGCCCCGGCACCTACGAGCAGTACTTC.

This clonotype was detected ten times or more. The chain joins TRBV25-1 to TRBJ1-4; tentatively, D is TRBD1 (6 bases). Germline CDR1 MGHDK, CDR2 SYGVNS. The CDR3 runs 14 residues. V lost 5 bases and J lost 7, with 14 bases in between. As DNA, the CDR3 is TGTGCCAGCAGTTCCAGGGGTGTAGGTGAAAAACTGTTTTTT. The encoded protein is CASSSRGVGEKLFF.

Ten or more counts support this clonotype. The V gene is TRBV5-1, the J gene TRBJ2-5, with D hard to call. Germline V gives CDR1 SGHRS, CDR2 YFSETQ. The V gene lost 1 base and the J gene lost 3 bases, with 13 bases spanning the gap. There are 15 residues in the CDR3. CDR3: CASSLTGPTEETQYF. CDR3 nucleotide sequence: TGCGCCAGCAGCTTGACGGGCCCGACTGAAGAGACCCAGTACTTC.

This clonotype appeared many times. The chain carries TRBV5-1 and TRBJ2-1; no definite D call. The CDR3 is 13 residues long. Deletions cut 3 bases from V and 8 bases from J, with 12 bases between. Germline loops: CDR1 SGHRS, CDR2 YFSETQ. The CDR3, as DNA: TGCGCCAGCAGCTCGCCTGTGCAGTATGAGCAGTTCTTC. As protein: CASSSPVQYEQFF. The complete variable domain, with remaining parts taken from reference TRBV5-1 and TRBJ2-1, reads KAGVTQTPRYLIKTRGQQVTLSCSPISGHRSVSWYQQTPGQGLQFLFEYFSETQRNKGNFPGRFSGRQFSNSRSEMNVSTLELGDSALYLCASSSPVQYEQFFGPGTRLTVL.

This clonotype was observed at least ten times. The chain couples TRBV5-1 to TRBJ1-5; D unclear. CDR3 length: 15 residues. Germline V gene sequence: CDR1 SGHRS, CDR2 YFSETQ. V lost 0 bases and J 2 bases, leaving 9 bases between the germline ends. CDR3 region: CASSLEAGRNQPQHF. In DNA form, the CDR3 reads TGCGCCAGCAGCTTGGAGGCGGGCCGCAATCAGCCCCAGCATTTT.

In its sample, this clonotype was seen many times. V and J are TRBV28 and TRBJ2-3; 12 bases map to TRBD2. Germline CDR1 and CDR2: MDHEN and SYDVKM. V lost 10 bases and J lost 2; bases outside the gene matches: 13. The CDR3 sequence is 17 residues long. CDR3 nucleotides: TGTGCCATCATTGAGGCTAGCGGGAGGGCGGTCACAGATACGCAGTATTTT. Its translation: CAIIEASGRAVTDTQYF. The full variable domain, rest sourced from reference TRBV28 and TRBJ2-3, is DVKVTQSSRYLVKRTGEKVFLECVQDMDHENMFWYRQDPGLGLRLIYFSYDVKMKEKGDIPEGYSVSREKKERFSLILESASTNQTSMYLCAIIEASGRAVTDTQYFGPGTRLTVL.

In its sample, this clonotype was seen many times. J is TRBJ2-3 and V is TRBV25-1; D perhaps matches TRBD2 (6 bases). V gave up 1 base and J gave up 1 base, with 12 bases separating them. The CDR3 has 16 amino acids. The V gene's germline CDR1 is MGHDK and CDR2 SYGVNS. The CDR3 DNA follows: TGTGCCAGCAGTGAATCGGCGGGACCCCGCACAGATACGCAGTATTTT. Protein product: CASSESAGPRTDTQYF.

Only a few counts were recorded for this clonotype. The CDR3 region is CASSLVSVLDGYTF. CDR3 coding DNA: TGCGCCAGCAGCTTGGTGTCGGTCCTGGATGGCTACACCTTC. The V call is TRBV5-1, the J call TRBJ1-2; D is undetermined. The V gene lost 0 bases and the J gene lost 6 bases, with 12 bases spanning the gap. The germline CDR1 and CDR2 sequences are SGHRS and YFSETQ. CDR3 length equals 14 residues.

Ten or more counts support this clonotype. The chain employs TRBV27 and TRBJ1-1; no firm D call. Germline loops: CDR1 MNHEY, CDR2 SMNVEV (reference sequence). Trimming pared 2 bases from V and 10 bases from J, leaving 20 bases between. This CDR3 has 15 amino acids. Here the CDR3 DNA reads TGTGCCAGCAGTTTAACTCAGCCCCTGAGTATAGTAGCTTTCTTT. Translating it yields CASSLTQPLSIVAFF.

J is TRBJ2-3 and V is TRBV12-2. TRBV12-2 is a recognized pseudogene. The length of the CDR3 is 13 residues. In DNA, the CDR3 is TGTGCAAGTCGCCCCAAAGTCACAGATACGCAGTATTTT. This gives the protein CASRPKVTDTQYF.

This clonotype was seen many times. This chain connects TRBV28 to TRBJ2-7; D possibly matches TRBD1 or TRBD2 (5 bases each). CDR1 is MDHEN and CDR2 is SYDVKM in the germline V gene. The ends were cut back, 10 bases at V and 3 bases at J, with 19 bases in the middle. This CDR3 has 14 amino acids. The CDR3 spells CATGSGTFLYEQYF. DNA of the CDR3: TGTGCCACCGGATCCGGGACCTTCCTCTACGAGCAGTACTTC.

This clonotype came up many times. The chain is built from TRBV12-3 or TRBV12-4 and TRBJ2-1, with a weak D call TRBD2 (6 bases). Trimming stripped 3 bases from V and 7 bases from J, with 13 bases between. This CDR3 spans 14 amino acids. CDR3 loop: CASSFREWGNEQFF. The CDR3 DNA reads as TGTGCCAGCAGTTTTCGGGAGTGGGGGAATGAGCAGTTCTTC.

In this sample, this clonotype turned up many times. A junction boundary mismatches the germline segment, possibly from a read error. The CDR3 sequence is CASSLAGETNEQFF. The CDR3 DNA follows: TGTGCTAGCAGCTTAGCGGGAGAGACAAATGAGCAGTTCTTC. V gene TRBV7-7 combines with J gene TRBJ2-1; 9 bases are a match to TRBD2. The CDR3 runs to 14 residues. Germline assignment: CDR1 SSHAT and CDR2 FNYEAQ (reference sequence).

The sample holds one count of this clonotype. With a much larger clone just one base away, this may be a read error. CDR3 nucleotide sequence: TGCAGTGCTAGAGACACGGGGCCCGACCCCCCTTATGGCTACACCTTC. Translation gives CSARDTGPDPPYGYTF. V usage is TRBV20-1 and J usage is TRBJ1-2; D is possibly TRBD1 (5 bases). V gave up 0 bases and J gave up 5 bases, with 19 bases separating them. This CDR3 contains 16 residues. Germline V CDR1 and CDR2: DFQATT, SNEGSKA (reference sequence).

The CDR3 spells CASRSRREGEQYF. The CDR3 DNA sequence: TGTGCCAGCAGATCTCGCAGGGAAGGCGAGCAGTACTTC. The chain couples TRBV5-6 to TRBJ2-7; weak D call: TRBD1 (5 bases). Germline V CDR1 and CDR2: SGHDT, YYEEEE. The CDR3 totals 13 residues. Deletions cut 5 bases from V and 6 bases from J, with 15 bases between.

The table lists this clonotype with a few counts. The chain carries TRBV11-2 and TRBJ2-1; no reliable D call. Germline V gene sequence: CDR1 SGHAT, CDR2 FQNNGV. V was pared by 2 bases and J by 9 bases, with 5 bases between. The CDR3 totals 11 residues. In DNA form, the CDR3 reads TGTGCCAGCAGCTTAATGGTTGAGCAGTTCTTC. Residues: CASSLMVEQFF.

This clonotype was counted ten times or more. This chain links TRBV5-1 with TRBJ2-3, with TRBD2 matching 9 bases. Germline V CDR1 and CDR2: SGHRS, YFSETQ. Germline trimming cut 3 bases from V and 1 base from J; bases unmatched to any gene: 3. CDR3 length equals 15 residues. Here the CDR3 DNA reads TGCGCCAGCAGCTCTTGGACTAGCGGCACAGATACGCAGTATTTT. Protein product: CASSSWTSGTDTQYF.

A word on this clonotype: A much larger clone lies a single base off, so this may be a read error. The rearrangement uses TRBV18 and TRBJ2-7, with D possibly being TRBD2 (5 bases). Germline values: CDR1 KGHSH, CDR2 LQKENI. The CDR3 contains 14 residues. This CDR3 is CASSPPWSEGEHYF. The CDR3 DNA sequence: TGTGCCAGCTCACCACCTTGGTCCGAGGGCGAGCATTACTTC. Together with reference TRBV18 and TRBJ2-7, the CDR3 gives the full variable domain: NAGVMQNPRHLVRRRGQEARLRCSPMKGHSHVYWYRQLPEEGLKFMVYLQKENIIDESGMPKERFSAEFPKEGPSILRIQQVVRGDSAAYFCASSPPWSEGEHYFGPGTRLTVT.

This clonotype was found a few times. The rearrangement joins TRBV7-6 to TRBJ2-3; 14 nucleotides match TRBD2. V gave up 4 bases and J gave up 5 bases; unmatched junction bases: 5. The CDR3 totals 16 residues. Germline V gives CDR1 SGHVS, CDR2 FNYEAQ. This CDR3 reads CASSSRLAGGVDTQYF. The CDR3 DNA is TGTGCCAGCAGCTCCCGACTAGCGGGAGGGGTAGATACGCAGTATTTT.

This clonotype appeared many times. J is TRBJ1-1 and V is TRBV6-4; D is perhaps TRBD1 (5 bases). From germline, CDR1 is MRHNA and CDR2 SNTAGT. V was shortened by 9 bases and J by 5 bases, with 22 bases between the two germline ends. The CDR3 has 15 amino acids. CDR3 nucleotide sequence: TGTGCCAGTATGGAGGGGAGCTTCAAGGGAACTGAAGCTTTCTTT. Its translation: CASMEGSFKGTEAFF.

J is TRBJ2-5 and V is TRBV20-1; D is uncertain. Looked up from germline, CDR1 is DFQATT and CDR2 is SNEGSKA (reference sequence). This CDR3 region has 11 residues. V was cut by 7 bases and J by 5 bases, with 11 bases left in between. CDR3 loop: CSGRTGETQYF. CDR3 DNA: TGCAGTGGCCGAACGGGTGAGACCCAGTACTTC.

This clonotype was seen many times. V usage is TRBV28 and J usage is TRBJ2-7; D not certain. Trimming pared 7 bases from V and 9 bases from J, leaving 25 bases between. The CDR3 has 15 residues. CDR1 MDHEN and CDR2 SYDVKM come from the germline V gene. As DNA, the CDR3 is TGTGCCAGCACCGGCCGAGTTAGGTCCCGCCTAGGGCAGTACTTC. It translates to CASTGRVRSRLGQYF.

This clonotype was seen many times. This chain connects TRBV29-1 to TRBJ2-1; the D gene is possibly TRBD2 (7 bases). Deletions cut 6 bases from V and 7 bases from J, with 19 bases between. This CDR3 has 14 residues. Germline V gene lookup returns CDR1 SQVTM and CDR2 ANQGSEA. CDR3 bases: TGCAGCGTCTCTCACGGGGGGCGTATGAATGAGCAGTTCTTC. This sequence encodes CSVSHGGRMNEQFF.

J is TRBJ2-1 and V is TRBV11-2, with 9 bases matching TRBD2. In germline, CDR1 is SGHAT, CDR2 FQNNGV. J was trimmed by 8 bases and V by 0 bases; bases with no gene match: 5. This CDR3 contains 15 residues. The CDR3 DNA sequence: TGTGCCAGCAGCTTAGACCTAGCGGGAAGGGATGAGCAGTTCTTC. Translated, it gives CASSLDLAGRDEQFF.